This T cell receptor (beta chain) emerged from a study of T-cell memory formation after mild COVID-19. Background on the study: Clustering of TCRs was largely donor specific. General study points: Cross-reactive memory appears to have joined, as suggested by some responding clones showing up in pre-infection memory.

MiXCR, run by TCRdb on the 5' RACE reads, gives a single entry per CDR3 protein. The sample lists roughly 500,000 distinct CDR3 sequences; about a fifth were seen once. Germline assignment: CDR1 KGHSH and CDR2 LQKENI. With 3 bases removed from V and 2 bases from J, the gap between germline ends came to 11 bases. The CDR3 consists of 14 residues. This clonotype was counted between two and nine times. Its antigen remains unidentified. The chain employs TRBV18 and TRBJ2-7; a possible D gene is TRBD2 (5 bases). The material sequenced was PBMCs or a T cell subset sorted from them (not recorded which). The clonotype comes from an adult woman who had mild COVID-19 (a few samples of this study predate the infection). Cell type and time point are not known. The CDR3: CASSPAGKPYEQYF. CDR3 nucleotide sequence: TGTGCCAGCTCACCCGCCGGGAAACCCTACGAGCAGTACTTC.